This T cell receptor (beta chain) was obtained from a study of blood T cell repertoires in COVID-19. Overall study context: Sites in the United States, Italy and Spain provided acute and convalescent COVID-19 samples.

Patients at the Seattle site were enrolled during active infection and followed longitudinally. As processed by the authors: The authors estimated nucleated cell counts from reference gene primer amplification. Generated by immunoSEQ multiplex PCR, the TCRdb table keeps only in-frame clones and is missing some. V, J and clone size derive from that table, while D and trimming were established from the DNA sequence. The repertoire includes about 160,000 clones, roughly 90% of them detected once, and approximately 4.8% sits in the top ten. With 4 bases clipped from V and 0 bases from J, the junction kept 14 bases outside the gene matches. CDR1 and CDR2 (germline): SQVTM, ANQGSEA. The CDR3 length is 17 residues.

The sample taken for sequencing was peripheral blood. The TCR comes from a man aged 30 to 45 with COVID-19, enrolled during active disease. The J gene is TRBJ1-1, the V gene TRBV29-1; 7 bases fit TRBD1. The CDR3 DNA is TGCAGCGTTGTCAGGGGGATAATGGACACTTTGAACACTGAAGCTTTCTTT. It is translated as CSVVRGIMDTLNTEAFF.